Each of the 20 T cell receptor beta chains below was sequenced from the same sample in a study of glioma-infiltrating T cells. Using RNA template, CDR3s of TCR alpha and beta were amplified with iRepertoire arm-PCR. TCRdb itself ran the multiplex PCR reads through MiXCR, one entry per CDR3 protein. Among about 130,000 distinct CDR3 sequences listed, approximately 26% were seen once. Sequences were obtained from glioma tissue, nonneoplastic brain tissue, or PBMCs (not recorded which). These receptors all come from a human donor with low-grade glioma or glioblastoma, undergoing nonglioma brain surgery, or in good health (not recorded which).

J is TRBJ1-1 and V is TRBV12-3 or TRBV12-4; tentative D call: TRBD1 (5 bases). V was shortened by 1 base and J by 4 bases, with 10 bases between the two germline ends. The CDR3 is 14 amino acids. The CDR3 reads CASSLDRQSTEAFF. The CDR3 DNA reads as TGTGCCAGCAGTTTAGATCGACAGAGCACTGAAGCTTTCTTT.

This clonotype occurred a few times. This chain links TRBV5-4 with TRBJ1-1, with a weak D call TRBD1 (5 bases). V was trimmed by 4 bases and J by 5 bases, leaving 12 bases between them. The germline gives CDR1 SGHNT, CDR2 YYREEE (reference sequence). CDR3 length: 13 residues. The CDR3, as DNA: TGTGCCAGCAGCCTCCCAGGGAGAACTGAAGCTTTCTTT. This codes for CASSLPGRTEAFF.

This clonotype came up many times. The chain employs TRBV20-1 and TRBJ1-3; D not certain. CDR1 and CDR2 from the germline V gene are DFQATT and SNEGSKA (reference sequence). This CDR3 is 13 amino acids long. Deletions cut 5 bases from V and 0 bases from J, with 8 bases between. CDR3 loop: CSASSRSGNTIYF. CDR3 nucleotides: TGCAGTGCTTCATCCCGCTCTGGAAACACCATATATTTT.

V gene TRBV14 combines with J gene TRBJ2-3; the D gene is possibly TRBD1 (5 bases). In germline, CDR1 is SGHDN, CDR2 FVKESK. This CDR3 has 15 amino acids. Trimming pared 1 base from V and 8 bases from J, leaving 16 bases between. CDR3 in DNA: TGTGCCAGCAGCCAAGGGCAGGGCCAACGAGGTACGCAGTATTTT. It translates to CASSQGQGQRGTQYF.

The chain couples TRBV12-3 or TRBV12-4 to TRBJ1-3; maybe TRBD1 (6 bases). The V and J ends lost 6 bases and 0 bases respectively, with 21 bases between them. The CDR3 is 18 residues long. The CDR3 sequence is CASRGPRGGRTSGNTIYF. The CDR3 bases are TGTGCCAGCAGGGGACCCCGAGGGGGACGTACCTCTGGAAACACCATATATTTT.

This clonotype was counted a few times. This rearrangement joins TRBV5-4 to TRBJ1-4; 8 nucleotides line up with TRBD1. With V trimmed by 2 bases and J by 8 bases, 5 bases remained unmatched. The germline V gene has CDR1 SGHNT and CDR2 YYREEE (reference sequence). The CDR3 length is 14 residues. The CDR3 protein is CASSLRQGREKLFF. CDR3 nucleotides: TGTGCCAGCAGCTTAAGACAGGGGAGAGAAAAACTGTTTTTT.

Worth noting for this clonotype: Germline is not matched at one junction end, which may reflect a read error. V and J are TRBV3-1 and TRBJ2-5; TRBD2 aligns across 7 bases. Germline CDR1 and CDR2: LGHDT and YNNKEL (reference sequence). This CDR3 has 16 amino acids. The CDR3: CASSQADRDYEETQYF. CDR3 bases: TGTGCCAGCAGCCAAGCCGACCGGGACTACGAAGAAACCCAGTACTTC.

This clonotype was seen only a few times. The chain links TRBV2 to TRBJ2-7; D is unresolved. CDR1 SNHLY and CDR2 FYNNEI come from the germline V gene. Trimming removed 0 bases from V and 3 bases from J, with 6 bases in between. The CDR3 extends over 13 amino acids. The CDR3 DNA sequence: TGTGCCAGCAGTGAAGCAGGGCGCTACGAGCAGTACGTC. It codes for CASSEAGRYEQYV.

In its sample, this clonotype was seen a few times. This chain links TRBV19 with TRBJ2-1, with TRBD2 as a possible D gene (5 bases). V lost 6 bases to trimming and J lost 1 base, with 7 bases between them. This CDR3 is 13 amino acids long. Germline V gives CDR1 LNHDA, CDR2 SQIVND (reference sequence). This CDR3 is CASSGVSYNEQFF. The DNA of the CDR3 is TGTGCCAGTAGCGGGGTGTCCTACAATGAGCAGTTCTTC.

The chain couples TRBV11-2 to TRBJ2-2; 10 bases line up with TRBD2. The V segment lost 3 bases and the J segment 6 bases; nucleotides outside the gene matches: 4. CDR3 length: 15 amino acids. CDR1 and CDR2 from the germline V gene are SGHAT and FQNNGV. The CDR3 region is CASSFLAGDSGELFF. CDR3 DNA sequence: TGTGCCAGCAGCTTTCTAGCGGGGGACTCCGGGGAGCTGTTTTTT. Full variable domain (remainder filled in from reference TRBV11-2 and TRBJ2-2): EAGVAQSPRYKIIEKRQSVAFWCNPISGHATLYWYQQILGQGPKLLIQFQNNGVVDDSQLPKDRFSAERLKGVDSTLKIQPAKLEDSAVYLCASSFLAGDSGELFFGEGSRLTVL.

This clonotype was found a few times. The chain uses TRBV29-1 and TRBJ1-2; D is unresolved. The CDR3 extends over 13 amino acids. The germline V and J ends were trimmed by 2 bases and 8 bases, with 15 bases remaining between them. Germline V gene data show CDR1 as SQVTM and CDR2 as ANQGSEA. Here the CDR3 DNA reads TGCAGCGTTGAAAATACAGCCTTCCCGGGCTACACCTTC. Its protein is CSVENTAFPGYTF.

This clonotype was found a few times. This chain links TRBV5-1 with TRBJ1-1; 7 bases are a match to TRBD1. This CDR3 has 13 amino acids. Trimming took 4 bases from V and 8 from J; bases not matched to a gene: 8. Germline V gives CDR1 SGHRS, CDR2 YFSETQ. CDR3 nucleotides: TGCGCCAGCAGCACGGGACAGCTATTCGAAGCTTTCTTT. Its protein product is CASSTGQLFEAFF.

CDR3 sequence reads: CASSLFGGGQPQHF. DNA for the CDR3: TGCGCCAGCAGCTTGTTTGGGGGCGGTCAGCCCCAGCATTTT. The chain carries TRBV5-1 and TRBJ1-5; D might be TRBD1 (6 bases). There are 14 residues in the CDR3. With 1 base removed from V and 6 bases from J, the gap between germline ends came to 11 bases. Germline assignment: CDR1 SGHRS and CDR2 YFSETQ.

Only a few counts were recorded for this clonotype. This rearrangement joins TRBV7-9 to TRBJ1-1; the D gene is possibly TRBD1 (5 bases). The CDR3 covers 15 residues. V was pared by 1 base and J by 9 bases, with 18 bases between. Germline assignment: CDR1 SEHNR and CDR2 FQNEAQ (reference sequence). In DNA, the CDR3 is TGTGCCAGCAGCTTAGGAGACTCCAGGGAGCAAAAAGCTTTCTTT. It yields the protein CASSLGDSREQKAFF.

This chain links TRBV7-6 with TRBJ2-2; 7 nucleotides align to TRBD2. CDR3 size: 17 residues. Per germline, CDR1 SGHVS and CDR2 FNYEAQ. Trimming cost V 1 base and J 0 bases; bases outside gene matches: 5. The CDR3 reads CASSLVIGGTNTGELFF. The CDR3 DNA reads TGTGCCAGCAGCTTAGTGATCGGGGGGACGAACACCGGGGAGCTGTTTTTT.

Concerning this clonotype itself: Here the CDR3 omits its conserved ending phenylalanine or tryptophan, so a read error is the likely source. This chain joins TRBV20-1 and TRBJ2-5, with D maybe TRBD2 (5 bases). The germline CDR1 and CDR2 sequences are DFQATT and SNEGSKA (reference sequence). The germline V and J ends were trimmed by 1 base and 1 base, with 7 bases remaining between them. The CDR3 runs to 13 residues. CDR3 protein: CSARAGIQETQYL. CDR3 sequence (DNA): TGCAGTGCTAGAGCCGGGATCCAAGAGACCCAGTACTTG.

This clonotype was counted at least ten times. The chain employs TRBV27 and TRBJ2-1; D not resolved. Germline values: CDR1 MNHEY, CDR2 SMNVEV (reference sequence). Trimming stripped 6 bases from V and 0 bases from J, with 12 bases between. The CDR3 sequence is 15 residues long. CDR3 loop: CASRPTASSYNEQFF. Here the CDR3 DNA reads TGTGCCAGCAGGCCAACAGCGAGCTCCTACAATGAGCAGTTCTTC.

This clonotype has more than one count but fewer than ten. V is TRBV20-1 and J is TRBJ2-5; D is uncertain. Trimming removed 5 bases at V and 3 bases at J, with 7 bases between. Germline CDR1 is DFQATT and CDR2 is SNEGSKA (reference sequence). The CDR3 sequence is 11 residues long. The CDR3 spells CSALTKETQYF. For the CDR3, the DNA is TGCAGTGCTTTGACGAAAGAGACCCAGTACTTC.

This chain joins TRBV7-2 and TRBJ1-3, with 8 bases aligning to TRBD1. Germline assignment: CDR1 SGHTA and CDR2 FQGNSA. V was pared by 2 bases and J by 4 bases, with 4 bases of the junction left unmatched. CDR3 size: 15 residues. The CDR3 protein is CASSLQGAQGNTIYF. The CDR3 bases are TGTGCCAGCAGCTTACAGGGGGCGCAAGGAAACACCATATATTTT.

V and J are TRBV6-1 and TRBJ2-2; the match to TRBD2 covers 9 bases. With V trimmed by 7 bases and J by 4 bases, 10 bases remained unmatched. Germline CDR1 is MNHNS and CDR2 is SASEGT. CDR3 length: 16 amino acids. The CDR3 DNA follows: TGTGCCAGCACCCCTCTTGCGGGGGGGTCCACCGGGGAGCTGTTTTTT. The encoded protein is CASTPLAGGSTGELFF.